In its sample, the clone carrying this TCR beta chain was seen many times. TCRdb analysed the PCR reads with MiXCR anew, one entry per CDR3 protein. The sample includes under 800,000 distinct CDR3 sequences, roughly 23% seen only once; the top ten take 0.6% to 0.9%. This sample stems from a study of molecular identifiers for immune sequencing clone quantification. The V and J ends lost 5 bases and 4 bases, in that order; junction bases with no gene match: 14. The CDR3 totals 17 residues. Germline CDR1 reads SEHNR; CDR2 reads FQNEAQ (reference sequence). The chain combines TRBV7-9 with TRBJ1-1, with 9 positions matching TRBD1. What was sequenced was naive CD8+ T cells from blood, with Jurkat cell RNA spiked in. Subset here: FACS-sorted CD8+CD4-CCR7+CD45RA+ naive T cells. The origin of this receptor is a human donor in good health. Some libraries in this study had Jurkat cell RNA spiked in. The CDR3 coding sequence is TGTGCCAGCAGCAACGGGATACAGGGGGCTTCGGGCACTGAAGCTTTCTTT. It specifies CASSNGIQGASGTEAFF. The whole variable domain, filled in from reference TRBV7-9 and TRBJ1-1, reads DTGVSQNPRHKITKRGQNVTFRCDPISEHNRLYWYRQTLGQGPEFLTYFQNEAQLEKSRLLSDRFSAERPKGSFSTLEIQRTEQGDSAMYLCASSNGIQGASGTEAFFGQGTRLTVV.